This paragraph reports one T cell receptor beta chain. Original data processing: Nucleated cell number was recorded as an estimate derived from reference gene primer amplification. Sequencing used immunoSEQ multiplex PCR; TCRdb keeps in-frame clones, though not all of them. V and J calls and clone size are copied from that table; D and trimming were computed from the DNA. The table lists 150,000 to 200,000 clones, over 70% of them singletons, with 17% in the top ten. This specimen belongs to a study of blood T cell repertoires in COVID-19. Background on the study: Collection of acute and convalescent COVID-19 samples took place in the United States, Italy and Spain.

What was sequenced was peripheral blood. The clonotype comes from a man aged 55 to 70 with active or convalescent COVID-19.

The CDR3 is CASSTWTKIWPTGELFF. For the CDR3, the DNA is TGTGCCAGCAGCACCTGGACAAAGATATGGCCCACCGGGGAGCTGTTTTTT. V usage is TRBV7-8 and J usage is TRBJ2-2; D possibly corresponds to TRBD1 (5 bases). Trimming cost V 5 bases and J 4 bases, with 20 bases left between them. This CDR3 spans 17 amino acids. Per germline, CDR1 SGHVS and CDR2 FQNEAQ.